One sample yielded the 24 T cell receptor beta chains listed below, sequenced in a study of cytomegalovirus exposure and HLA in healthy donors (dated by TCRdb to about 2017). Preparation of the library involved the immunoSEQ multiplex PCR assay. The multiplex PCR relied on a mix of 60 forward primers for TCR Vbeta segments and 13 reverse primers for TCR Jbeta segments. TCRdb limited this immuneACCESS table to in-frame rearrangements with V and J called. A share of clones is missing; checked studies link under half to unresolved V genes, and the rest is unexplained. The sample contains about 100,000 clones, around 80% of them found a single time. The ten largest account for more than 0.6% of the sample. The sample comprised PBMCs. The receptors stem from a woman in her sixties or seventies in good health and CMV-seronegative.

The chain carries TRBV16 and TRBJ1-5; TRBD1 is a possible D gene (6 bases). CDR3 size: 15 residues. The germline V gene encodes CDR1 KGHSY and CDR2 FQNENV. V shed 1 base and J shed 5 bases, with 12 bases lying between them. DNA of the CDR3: TGTGCCAGCAGCCAATGGGAACAGGGAGATCAGCCCCAGCATTTT. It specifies CASSQWEQGDQPQHF. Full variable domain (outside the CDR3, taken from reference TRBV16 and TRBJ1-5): GEEVAQTPKHLVRGEGQKAKLYCAPIKGHSYVFWYQQVLKNEFKFLISFQNENVFDETGMPKERFSAKCLPNSPCSLEIQATKLEDSAVYFCASSQWEQGDQPQHFGDGTRLSIL.

CDR3 loop: CASSALLGLRTGANVLTF. The CDR3 DNA sequence: TGTGCCAGCAGTGCCCTACTGGGACTCAGGACTGGGGCCAACGTCCTGACTTTC. The gene calls are TRBV7-6 and TRBJ2-6; TRBD2 might be the D (6 bases). Germline V gives CDR1 SGHVS, CDR2 FNYEAQ. The CDR3 length is 18 residues. V was cut by 6 bases and J by 2 bases, with 20 bases left in between.

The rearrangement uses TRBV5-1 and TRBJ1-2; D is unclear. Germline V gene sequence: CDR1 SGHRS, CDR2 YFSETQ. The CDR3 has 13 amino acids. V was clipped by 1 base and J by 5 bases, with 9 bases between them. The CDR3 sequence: CASSLSTEYGYTF. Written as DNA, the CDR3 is TGCGCCAGCAGCTTGAGTACGGAGTATGGCTACACCTTC.

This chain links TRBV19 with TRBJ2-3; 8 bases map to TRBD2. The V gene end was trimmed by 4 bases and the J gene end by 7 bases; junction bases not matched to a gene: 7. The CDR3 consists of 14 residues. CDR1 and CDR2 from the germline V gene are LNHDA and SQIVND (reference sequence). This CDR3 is CASSRGLVEYTQYF. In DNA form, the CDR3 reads TGTGCCAGTAGTAGGGGACTAGTCGAGTATACGCAGTATTTT.

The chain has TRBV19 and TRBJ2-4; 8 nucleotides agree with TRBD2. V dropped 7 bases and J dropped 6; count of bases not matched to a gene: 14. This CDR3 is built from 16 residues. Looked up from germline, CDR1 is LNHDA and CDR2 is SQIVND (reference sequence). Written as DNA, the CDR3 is TGTGCCAGTACCCTAAGGTCTAGCGGGTCCGGAAACATTCAGTACTTC. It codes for CASTLRSSGSGNIQYF.

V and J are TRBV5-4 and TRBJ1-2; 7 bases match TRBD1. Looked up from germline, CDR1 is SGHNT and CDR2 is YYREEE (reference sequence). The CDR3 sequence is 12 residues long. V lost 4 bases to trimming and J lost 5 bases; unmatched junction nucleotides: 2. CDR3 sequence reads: CASSPGQYGYTF. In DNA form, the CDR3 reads TGTGCCAGCAGCCCGGGACAGTATGGCTACACCTTC.

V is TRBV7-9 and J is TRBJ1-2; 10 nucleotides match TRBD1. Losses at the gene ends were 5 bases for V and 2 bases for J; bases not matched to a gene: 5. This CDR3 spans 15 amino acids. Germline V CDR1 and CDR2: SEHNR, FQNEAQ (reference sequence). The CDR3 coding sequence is TGTGCCAGCAGCGAATCGGGACAGGGGAACTATGGCTACACCTTC. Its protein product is CASSESGQGNYGYTF.

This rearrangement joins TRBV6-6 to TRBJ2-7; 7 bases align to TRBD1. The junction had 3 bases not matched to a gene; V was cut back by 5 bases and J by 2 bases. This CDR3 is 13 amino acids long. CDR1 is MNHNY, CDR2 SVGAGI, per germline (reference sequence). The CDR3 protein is CASSGDRAYEQYF. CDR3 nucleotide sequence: TGTGCCAGCAGTGGGGACAGAGCCTACGAGCAGTACTTC.

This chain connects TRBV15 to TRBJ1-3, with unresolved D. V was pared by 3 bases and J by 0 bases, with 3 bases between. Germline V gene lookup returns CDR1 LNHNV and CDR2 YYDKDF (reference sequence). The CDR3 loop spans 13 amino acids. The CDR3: CATSSHSGNTIYF. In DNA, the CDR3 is TGTGCCACCAGCAGTCACTCTGGAAACACCATATATTTT.

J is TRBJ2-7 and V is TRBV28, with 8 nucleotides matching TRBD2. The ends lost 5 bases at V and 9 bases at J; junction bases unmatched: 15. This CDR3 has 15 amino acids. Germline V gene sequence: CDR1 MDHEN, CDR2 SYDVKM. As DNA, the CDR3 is TGTGCCAGCAGTCCCCCGCGGGAGGTGCTTGGGGTGCAGTACTTC. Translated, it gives CASSPPREVLGVQYF.

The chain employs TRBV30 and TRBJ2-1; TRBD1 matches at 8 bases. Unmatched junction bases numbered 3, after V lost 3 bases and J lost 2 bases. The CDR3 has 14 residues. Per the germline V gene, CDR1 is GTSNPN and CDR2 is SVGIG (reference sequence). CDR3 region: CAWRDRGTYNEQFF. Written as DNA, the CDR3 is TGTGCCTGGAGAGACAGGGGAACCTACAATGAGCAGTTCTTC.

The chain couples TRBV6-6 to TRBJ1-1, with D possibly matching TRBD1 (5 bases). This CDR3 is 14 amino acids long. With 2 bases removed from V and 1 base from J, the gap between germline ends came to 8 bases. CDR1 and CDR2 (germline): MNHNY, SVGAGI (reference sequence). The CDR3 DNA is TGTGCCAGCAGTTACGGCAGGGCGAACACTGAAGCTTTCTTT. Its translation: CASSYGRANTEAFF.

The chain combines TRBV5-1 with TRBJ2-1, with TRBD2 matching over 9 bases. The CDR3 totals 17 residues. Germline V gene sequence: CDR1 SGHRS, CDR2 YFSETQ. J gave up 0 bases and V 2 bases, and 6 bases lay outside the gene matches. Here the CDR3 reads CASSFLPSGDSYNEQFF. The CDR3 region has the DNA TGCGCCAGCAGCTTTCTTCCTAGCGGGGACTCCTACAATGAGCAGTTCTTC.

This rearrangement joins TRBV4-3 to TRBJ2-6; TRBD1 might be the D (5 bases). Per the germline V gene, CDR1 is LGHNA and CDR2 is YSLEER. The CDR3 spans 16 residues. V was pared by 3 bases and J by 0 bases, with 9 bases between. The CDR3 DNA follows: TGCGCCAGCAGCCATGGGGCTCACTCTGGGGCCAACGTCCTGACTTTC. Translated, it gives CASSHGAHSGANVLTF.

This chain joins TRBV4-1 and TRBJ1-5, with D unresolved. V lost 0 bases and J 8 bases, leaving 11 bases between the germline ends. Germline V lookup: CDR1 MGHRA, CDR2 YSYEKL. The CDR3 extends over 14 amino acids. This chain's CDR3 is CASSQDRGQEPQHF. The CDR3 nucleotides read TGCGCCAGCAGCCAAGATCGAGGGCAGGAGCCCCAGCATTTT.

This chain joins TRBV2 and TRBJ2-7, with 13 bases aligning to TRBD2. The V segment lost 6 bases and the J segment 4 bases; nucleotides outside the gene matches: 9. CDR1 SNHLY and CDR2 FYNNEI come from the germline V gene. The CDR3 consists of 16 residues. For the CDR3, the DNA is TGTGCCAGCAGCCACGGACTAGCGGGGGCGTCATACGAGCAGTACTTC. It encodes CASSHGLAGASYEQYF.

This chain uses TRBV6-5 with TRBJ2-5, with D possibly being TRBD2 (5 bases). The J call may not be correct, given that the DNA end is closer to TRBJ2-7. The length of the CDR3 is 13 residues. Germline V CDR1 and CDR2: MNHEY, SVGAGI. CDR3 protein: CASSSGPGVEQYF. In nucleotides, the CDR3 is TGTGCCAGCAGTTCGGGCCCCGGGGTCGAGCAGTACTTC.

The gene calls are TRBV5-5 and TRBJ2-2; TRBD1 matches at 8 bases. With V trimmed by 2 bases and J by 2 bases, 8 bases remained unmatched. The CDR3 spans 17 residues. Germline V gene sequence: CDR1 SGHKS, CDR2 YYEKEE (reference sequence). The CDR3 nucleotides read TGTGCCAGCAGCTTACGAAGAACAGGGGGAAACACCGGGGAGCTGTTTTTT. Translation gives CASSLRRTGGNTGELFF. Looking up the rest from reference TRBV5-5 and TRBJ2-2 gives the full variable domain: DAGVTQSPTHLIKTRGQQVTLRCSPISGHKSVSWYQQVLGQGPQFIFQYYEKEERGRGNFPDRFSARQFPNYSSELNVNALLLGDSALYLCASSLRRTGGNTGELFFGEGSRLTVL.

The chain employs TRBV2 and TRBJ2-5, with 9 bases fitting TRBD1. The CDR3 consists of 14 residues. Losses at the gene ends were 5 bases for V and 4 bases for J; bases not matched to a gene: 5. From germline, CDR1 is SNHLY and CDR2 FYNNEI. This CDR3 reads CASSRQGGRETQYF. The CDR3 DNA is TGTGCCAGCAGTAGACAGGGGGGTCGAGAGACCCAGTACTTC. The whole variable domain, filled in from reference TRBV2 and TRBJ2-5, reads EPEVTQTPSHQVTQMGQEVILRCVPISNHLYFYWYRQILGQKVEFLVSFYNNEISEKSEIFDDQFSVERPDGSNFTLKIRSTKLEDSAMYFCASSRQGGRETQYFGPGTRLLVL.

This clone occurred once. The CDR3 region is CASSTAGYSNQPQHF. As DNA, the CDR3 is TGTGCCAGTAGTACGGCAGGGTATAGCAATCAGCCCCAGCATTTT. The rearrangement uses TRBV19 and TRBJ1-5; D is possibly TRBD1 (5 bases). The CDR3 is 15 residues long. Germline CDR1 reads LNHDA; CDR2 reads SQIVND (reference sequence). Between the trimmed V and J ends, which lost 4 bases and 0 bases, there was a span of 10 bases.

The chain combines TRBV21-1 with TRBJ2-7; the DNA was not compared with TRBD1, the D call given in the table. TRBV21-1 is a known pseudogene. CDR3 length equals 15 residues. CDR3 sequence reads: CASSWTGGESYEQYF. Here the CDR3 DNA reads TGTGCCAGCAGCTGGACAGGGGGGGAAAGTTACGAGCAGTACTTC.

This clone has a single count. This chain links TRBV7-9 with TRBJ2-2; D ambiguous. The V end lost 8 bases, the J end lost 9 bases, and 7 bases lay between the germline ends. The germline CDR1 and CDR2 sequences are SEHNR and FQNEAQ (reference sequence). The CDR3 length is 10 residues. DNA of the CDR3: TGTGCCAGCCCCGAGAGGGAGCTGTTTTTT. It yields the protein CASPERELFF.

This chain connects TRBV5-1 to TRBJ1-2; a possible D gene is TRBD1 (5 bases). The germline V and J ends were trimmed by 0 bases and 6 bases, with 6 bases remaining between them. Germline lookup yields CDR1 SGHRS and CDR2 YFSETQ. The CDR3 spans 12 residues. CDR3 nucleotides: TGCGCCAGCAGCTTGGACAGGCATGGCTACACCTTC. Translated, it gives CASSLDRHGYTF.

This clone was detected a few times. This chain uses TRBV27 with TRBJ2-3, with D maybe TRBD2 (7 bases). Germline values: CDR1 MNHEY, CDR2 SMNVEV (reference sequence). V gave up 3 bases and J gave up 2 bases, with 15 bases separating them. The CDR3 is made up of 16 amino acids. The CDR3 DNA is TGTGCCAGCAGTTTCTTGGGGGGGCGGCCCACAGATACGCAGTATTTT. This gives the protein CASSFLGGRPTDTQYF.